This TCR beta chain was identified during a study of blood T cell repertoires in COVID-19. Study overall: Samples came from the United States, Italy and Spain, spanning acute and convalescent COVID-19. PBMCs, B-cell-depleted T cells, or T cells provided the cDNA or gDNA that made up the material.

Study processing details: Reference gene primer amplification gave nucleated cell count estimates. Sequenced by immunoSEQ multiplex PCR; TCRdb stores in-frame clones only, minus some. That table supplies the V and J calls and clone size; D and trimming were determined from the DNA. Of about 440,000 clones in the sample, 85% to 90% were seen once. Trimming took 9 bases from V and 7 from J, leaving 18 bases between them. The germline V gene has CDR1 KGHDR and CDR2 SFDVKD. The CDR3 has 13 amino acids. This TCR was recovered from a woman aged 25 to 39 with acute or convalescent COVID-19. The sample consisted of peripheral blood. The chain is built from TRBV24-1 and TRBJ2-7; D is undetermined. CDR3 sequence reads: CATLPEETWEQYF. CDR3 DNA sequence: TGTGCCACCCTACCCGAGGAGACGTGGGAGCAGTACTTC.